This TCR beta chain is drawn from a study of tumor-infiltrating lymphocytes in primary liver carcinoma. The investigators made TCR beta cDNA from 400 to 550 ng total RNA, using a constant-region primer. Slightly modified ARM-PCR with three nested multiplex PCR rounds yielded TCR beta libraries. The two initial PCR rounds, ten to eleven cycles each, used TRBV1-TRBV30 forward and C-beta reverse primers. TCRdb recomputed calls from the multiplex PCR reads with MiXCR, one row per CDR3 protein. The sample lists about 120,000 distinct CDR3 sequences, 50% to 70% occurring once. The CDR3 runs to 16 residues. The germline V gene encodes CDR1 SGHAT and CDR2 FQNNGV. For this clonotype: The antigen remains undetermined. At one end, the junction sequence differs from germline, possibly due to a read error.

For each extraction, RNA and DNA were obtained together from around 20-30 mg of unsorted bulk tissue. Study-wide points: Tumor-adjacent and tumor-blood pairs displayed less overlap than did pairs of tumor regions.

Sequencing was carried out using liver tumor tissue from sampling region 1. Noted subset: tumor region T1, superior pole. The TCR originated in a woman in her sixties with primary liver carcinoma and hepatitis B virus infection. The chain links TRBV11-2 to TRBJ2-5; 8 nucleotides line up with TRBD2. CDR3 sequence reads: CVSSPIGVAGIETHYF. The CDR3 nucleotides read TGTGTCAGCAGCCCGATCGGAGTAGCGGGAATAGAGACCCACTACTTC.